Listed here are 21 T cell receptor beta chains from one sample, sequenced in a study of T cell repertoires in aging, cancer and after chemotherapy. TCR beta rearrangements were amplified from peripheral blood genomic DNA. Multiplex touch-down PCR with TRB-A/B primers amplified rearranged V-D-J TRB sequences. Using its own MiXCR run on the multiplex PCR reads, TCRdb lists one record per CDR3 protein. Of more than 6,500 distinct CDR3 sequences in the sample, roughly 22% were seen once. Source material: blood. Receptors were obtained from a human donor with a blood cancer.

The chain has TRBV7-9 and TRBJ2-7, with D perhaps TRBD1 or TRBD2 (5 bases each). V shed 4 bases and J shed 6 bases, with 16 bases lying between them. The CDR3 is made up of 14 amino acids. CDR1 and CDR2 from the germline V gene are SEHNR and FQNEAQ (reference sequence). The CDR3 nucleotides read TGTGCCAGCAGCTCCCGGGTGAGGGGAAGCGAGCAGTACTTC. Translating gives CASSSRVRGSEQYF.

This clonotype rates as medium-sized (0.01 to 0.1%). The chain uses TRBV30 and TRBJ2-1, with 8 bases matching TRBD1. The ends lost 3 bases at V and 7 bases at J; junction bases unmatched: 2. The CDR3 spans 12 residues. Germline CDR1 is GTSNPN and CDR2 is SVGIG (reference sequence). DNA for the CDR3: TGTGCCTGGAGCACAGGGGGAAATGAGCAGTTCTTC. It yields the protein CAWSTGGNEQFF.

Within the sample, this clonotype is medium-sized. CDR3 DNA sequence: TGTGCCAGTAATATTCCAGGGCCTTCTGGGGCCAACGTCCTGACTTTC. This sequence encodes CASNIPGPSGANVLTF. The V and J genes are TRBV19 and TRBJ2-6, with D possibly matching TRBD1 (5 bases). Germline V gives CDR1 LNHDA, CDR2 SQIVND (reference sequence). This CDR3 has 16 residues. The V end lost 7 bases, the J end lost 1 base, and 14 bases lay between the germline ends.

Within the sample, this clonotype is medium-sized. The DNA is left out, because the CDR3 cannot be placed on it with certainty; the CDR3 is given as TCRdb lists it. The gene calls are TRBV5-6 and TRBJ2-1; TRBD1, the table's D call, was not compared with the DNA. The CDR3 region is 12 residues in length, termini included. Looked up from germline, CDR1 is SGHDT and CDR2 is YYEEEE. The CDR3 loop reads CASSLGVGRGSF.

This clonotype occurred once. The DNA of the CDR3 is TGCAGTGCTAGCCGCATAGTGAATGGCTACACCTTC. It specifies CSASRIVNGYTF. The V and J genes are TRBV20-1 and TRBJ1-2, with D hard to call. Trimming removed 3 bases at V and 6 bases at J, with 11 bases between. The CDR3 has 12 residues. CDR1 DFQATT and CDR2 SNEGSKA come from the germline V gene (reference sequence).

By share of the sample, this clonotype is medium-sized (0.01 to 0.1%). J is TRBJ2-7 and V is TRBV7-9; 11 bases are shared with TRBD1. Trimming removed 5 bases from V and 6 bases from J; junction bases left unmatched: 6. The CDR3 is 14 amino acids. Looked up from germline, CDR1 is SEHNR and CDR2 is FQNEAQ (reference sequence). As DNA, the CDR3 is TGTGCCAGCAGCGGACAGGGGGCGCGTCCCGAGCAGTACTTC. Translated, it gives CASSGQGARPEQYF.

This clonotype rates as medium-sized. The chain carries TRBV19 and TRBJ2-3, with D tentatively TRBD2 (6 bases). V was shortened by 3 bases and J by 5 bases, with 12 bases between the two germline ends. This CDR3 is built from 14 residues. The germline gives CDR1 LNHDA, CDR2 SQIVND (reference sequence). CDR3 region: CASSIPGLKDTQYF. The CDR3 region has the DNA TGTGCCAGTAGTATCCCGGGACTGAAAGATACGCAGTATTTT.

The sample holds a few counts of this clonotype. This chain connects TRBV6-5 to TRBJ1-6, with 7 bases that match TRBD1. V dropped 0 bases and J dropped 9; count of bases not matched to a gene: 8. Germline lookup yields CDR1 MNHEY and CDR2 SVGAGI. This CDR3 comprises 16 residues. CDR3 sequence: CASSYSNRGLGSPLHF. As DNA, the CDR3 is TGTGCCAGCAGTTACTCCAACAGGGGTTTAGGTTCACCCCTCCACTTT.

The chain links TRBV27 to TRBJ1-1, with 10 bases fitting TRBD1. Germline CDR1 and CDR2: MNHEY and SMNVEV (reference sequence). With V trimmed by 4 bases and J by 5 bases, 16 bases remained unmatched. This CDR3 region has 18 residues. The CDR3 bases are TGTGCCAGCAGTTCGCCCTCGCGACAGGGGGCCAGGGGGACTGAAGCTTTCTTT. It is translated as CASSSPSRQGARGTEAFF.

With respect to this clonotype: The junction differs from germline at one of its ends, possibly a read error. This chain's CDR3 is CASSPGLAESQYF. In DNA, the CDR3 is TGTGCCAGCTCACCGGGACTAGCCGAGAGCCAGTACTTC. The chain links TRBV18 to TRBJ2-5; 9 bases are shared with TRBD2. CDR1 is KGHSH and CDR2 is LQKENI in the germline V gene. The CDR3 has 13 residues.

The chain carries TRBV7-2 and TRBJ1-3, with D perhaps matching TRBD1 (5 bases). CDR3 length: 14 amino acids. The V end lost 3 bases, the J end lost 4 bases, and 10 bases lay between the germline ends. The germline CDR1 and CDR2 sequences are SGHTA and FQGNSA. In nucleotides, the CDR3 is TGTGCCAGCAGCTTGGGGGAGATAGGAAACACCATATATTTT. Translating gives CASSLGEIGNTIYF.

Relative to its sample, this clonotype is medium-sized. The CDR3 protein is CASSRSAGPVTDTQYF. The CDR3 region has the DNA TGTGCCAGCAGTCGATCAGCGGGGCCGGTCACAGATACGCAGTATTTT. The chain uses TRBV6-1 and TRBJ2-3; 7 bases map to TRBD2. This CDR3 is built from 16 residues. Germline V gene data show CDR1 as MNHNS and CDR2 as SASEGT. Losses at the gene ends were 5 bases for V and 2 bases for J; bases not matched to a gene: 10.

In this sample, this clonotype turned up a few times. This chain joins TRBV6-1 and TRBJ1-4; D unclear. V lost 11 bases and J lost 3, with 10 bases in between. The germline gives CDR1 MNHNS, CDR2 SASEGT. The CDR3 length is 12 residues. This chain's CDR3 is CAVHNPNEKLFF. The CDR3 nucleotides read TGTGCCGTCCACAACCCTAATGAAAAACTGTTTTTT.

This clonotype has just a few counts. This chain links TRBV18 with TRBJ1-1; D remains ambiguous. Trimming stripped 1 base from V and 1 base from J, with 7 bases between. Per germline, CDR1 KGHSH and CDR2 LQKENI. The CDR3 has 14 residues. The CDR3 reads CASSPQGTNTEAFF. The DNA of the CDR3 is TGTGCCAGCTCACCACAAGGAACGAACACTGAAGCTTTCTTT.

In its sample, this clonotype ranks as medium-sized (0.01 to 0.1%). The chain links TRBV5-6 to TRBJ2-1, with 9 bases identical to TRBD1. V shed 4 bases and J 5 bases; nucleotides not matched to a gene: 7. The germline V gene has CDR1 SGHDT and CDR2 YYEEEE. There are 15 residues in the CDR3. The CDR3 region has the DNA TGTGCCAGCAGCCTGCAATGGGACAGGGACAATGAGCAGTTCTTC. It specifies CASSLQWDRDNEQFF. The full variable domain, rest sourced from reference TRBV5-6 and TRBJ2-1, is DAGVTQSPTHLIKTRGQQVTLRCSPKSGHDTVSWYQQALGQGPQFIFQYYEEEERQRGNFPDRFSGHQFPNYSSELNVNALLLGDSALYLCASSLQWDRDNEQFFGPGTRLTVL.

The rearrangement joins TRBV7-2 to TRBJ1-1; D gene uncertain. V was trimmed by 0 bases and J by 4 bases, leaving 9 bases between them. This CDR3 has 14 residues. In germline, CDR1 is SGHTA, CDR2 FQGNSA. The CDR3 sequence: CASSLAPGSTEAFF. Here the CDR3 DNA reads TGTGCCAGCAGCTTAGCGCCGGGGTCCACTGAAGCTTTCTTT.

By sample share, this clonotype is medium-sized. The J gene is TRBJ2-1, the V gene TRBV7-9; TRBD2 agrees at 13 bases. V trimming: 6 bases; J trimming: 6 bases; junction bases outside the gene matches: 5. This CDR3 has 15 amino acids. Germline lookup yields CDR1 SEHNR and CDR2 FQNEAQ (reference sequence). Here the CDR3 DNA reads TGTGCCAGCAGTAAGACTAGCGGGAGGCCCAATGAGCAGTTCTTC. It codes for CASSKTSGRPNEQFF.

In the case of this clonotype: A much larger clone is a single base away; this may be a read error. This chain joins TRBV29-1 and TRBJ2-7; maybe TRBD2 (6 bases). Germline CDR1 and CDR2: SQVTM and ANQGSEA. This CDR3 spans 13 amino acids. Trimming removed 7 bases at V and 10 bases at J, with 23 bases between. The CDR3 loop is CSDLVGGGNRQYF. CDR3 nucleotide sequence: TGCAGCGACCTGGTGGGTGGGGGGAACAGACAGTACTTC.

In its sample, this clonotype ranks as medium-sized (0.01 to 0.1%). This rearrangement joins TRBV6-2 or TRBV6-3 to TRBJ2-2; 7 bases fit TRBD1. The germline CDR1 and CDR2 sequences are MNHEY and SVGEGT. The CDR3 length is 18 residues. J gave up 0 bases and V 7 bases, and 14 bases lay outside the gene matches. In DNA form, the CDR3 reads TGTGCCAGCAAGGGCAGGGGGTTTTCTGACGCGAACACCGGGGAGCTGTTTTTT. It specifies CASKGRGFSDANTGELFF.

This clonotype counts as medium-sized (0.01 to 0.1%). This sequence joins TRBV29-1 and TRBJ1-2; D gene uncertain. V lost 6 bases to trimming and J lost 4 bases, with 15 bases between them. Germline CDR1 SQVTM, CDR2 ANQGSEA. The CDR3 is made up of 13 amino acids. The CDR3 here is CSVTVFGSYGYTF. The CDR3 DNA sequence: TGCAGCGTGACTGTTTTCGGGTCCTATGGCTACACCTTC.

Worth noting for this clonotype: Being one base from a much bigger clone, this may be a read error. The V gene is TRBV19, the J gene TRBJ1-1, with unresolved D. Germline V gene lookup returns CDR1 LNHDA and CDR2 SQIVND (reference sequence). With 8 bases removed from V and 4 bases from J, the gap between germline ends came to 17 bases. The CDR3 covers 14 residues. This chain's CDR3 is CASGKGRCVTEAFF. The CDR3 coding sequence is TGTGCCAGTGGAAAGGGCAGGTGTGTCACTGAAGCTTTCTTT.